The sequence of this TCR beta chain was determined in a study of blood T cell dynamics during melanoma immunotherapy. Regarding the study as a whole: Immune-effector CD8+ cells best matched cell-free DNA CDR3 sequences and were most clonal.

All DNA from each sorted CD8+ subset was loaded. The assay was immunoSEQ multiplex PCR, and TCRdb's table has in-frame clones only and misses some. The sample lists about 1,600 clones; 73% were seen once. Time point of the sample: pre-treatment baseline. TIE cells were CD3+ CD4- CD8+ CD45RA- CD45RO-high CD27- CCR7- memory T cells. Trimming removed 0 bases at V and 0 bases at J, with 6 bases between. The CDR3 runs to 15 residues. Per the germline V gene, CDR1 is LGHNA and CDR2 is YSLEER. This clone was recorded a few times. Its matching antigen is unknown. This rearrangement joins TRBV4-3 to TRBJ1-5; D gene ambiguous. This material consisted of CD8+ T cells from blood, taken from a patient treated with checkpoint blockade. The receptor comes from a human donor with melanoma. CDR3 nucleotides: TGCGCCAGCAGCCAAGACAGATTTAGCAATCAGCCCCAGCATTTT. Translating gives CASSQDRFSNQPQHF.